Listed below are T cell receptor beta chains from one sample, sequenced in a study of OX40 agonist ivuxolimab in advanced cancers. Clones were read by immunoSEQ multiplex PCR, and TCRdb kept only the in-frame ones, dropping some. Altogether about 26,000 clones are present, around 82% being singletons, with the ten largest covering around 12%. The input for sequencing was CD4+ or CD8+ T cells sorted from blood, taken in a trial of the OX40 agonist ivuxolimab. The receptors were sampled from an adult with an advanced solid tumor such as melanoma, head and neck, liver or kidney cancer. Both conserved end residues are part of each CDR3. The D gene is left open where the match is weak. Expanded clones are given a class, and other clones once, few, many or no size at all.

.	TRBD1	16	TRBV4-2	TRBJ2-2	TGTGCCAGCAGCCACTCCGGGACAGGGGCGTCAGGGAAGCTGTTTTTT	CASSHSGTGASGKLFF
.	TRBD2	14	TRBV7-3	TRBJ2-1	TGTGCCAGCAGCCCCAGCGGGGGGTACAATGAGCAGTTCTTC	CASSPSGGYNEQFF
.	TRBD2	19	TRBV27	TRBJ2-3	TGTGCCAGCAGTCCCTCCGGACTAGCGGGGGGGCGTCGCACAGATACGCAGTATTTT	CASSPSGLAGGRRTDTQYF
few	.	11	TRBV7-2	TRBJ1-1	TGTGCCAGCAGCTCCAGCACTGAAGCTTTCTTT	CASSSSTEAFF
.	.	13	TRBV11-1	TRBJ1-1	TGTGCCAGCAGCTTAAGTGTGAACACTGAAGCTTTCTTT	CASSLSVNTEAFF
.	.	13	TRBV19	TRBJ1-2	TGTGCCAGTAGGACCCGGGGCCCCAATGGCTACACCTTC	CASRTRGPNGYTF
once	TRBD2	15	TRBV4-1	TRBJ2-2	TGCGCCAGCAGCAGTAGCGGGGTGAACACCGGGGAGCTGTTTTTT	CASSSSGVNTGELFF
.	.	18	TRBV15	TRBJ1-4	TGTGCCACCAGCAGAGATCGGCCCCCGGGGGCAACTAATGAAAAACTGTTTTTT	CATSRDRPPGATNEKLFF
.	TRBD1	15	TRBV27	TRBJ2-1	TGTGCCAGCACAATAGACAGGGGAGCCTACAATGAGCAGTTCTTC	CASTIDRGAYNEQFF
.	.	13	TRBV6-5	TRBJ1-2	TGTGCCAGCAGAAGGGCCGCTAACTATGGCTACACCTTC	CASRRAANYGYTF
.	.	12	TRBV4-1	TRBJ1-1	TGCGCCAGCAGCCAAGGGAACACTGAAGCTTTCTTT	CASSQGNTEAFF
.	TRBD1	16	TRBV13	TRBJ2-7	TGTGCCAGCAGCTACGCCCCGGGACAGGCTCTCTACGAGCAGTACTTC	CASSYAPGQALYEQYF
.	TRBD1	14	TRBV19	TRBJ1-1	TGTGCCAGTACCCCAACAGGGGCCAACACTGAAGCTTTCTTT	CASTPTGANTEAFF
.	.	16	TRBV5-1	TRBJ2-7	TGCGCCAGCAGTGGGGTGGAGCGGGCTGGGGCCTACGAGCAGTACTTC	CASSGVERAGAYEQYF
.	.	13	TRBV5-5	TRBJ2-2	TGTGCCAGCAGCTTTGGGACCACCGGGGAGCTGTTTTTT	CASSFGTTGELFF
once	.	13	TRBV2	TRBJ2-7	TGTGCCAGCAGAGGAGGAGGGAACCACGAGCAGTACTTC	CASRGGGNHEQYF
.	.	18	TRBV5-4	TRBJ1-4	TGTGCCAGCAGCTCTATGGGGGGATACGGGGAAACTAATGAAAAACTGTTTTTT	CASSSMGGYGETNEKLFF
.	.	14	TRBV5-1	TRBJ2-7	TGCGCCAGCAGCTTGGGCGGTGGTGGGTACGAGCAGTACTTC	CASSLGGGGYEQYF
.	.	12	TRBV28	TRBJ1-1	TGTGCCAGCAGTTTCGGGAGCACTGAAGCTTTCTTT	CASSFGSTEAFF
.	TRBD1	18	TRBV6-1	TRBJ2-3	TGTGCCAGCAGTGACCTGAACCTCGGACAGGACTTCACAGATACGCAGTATTTT	CASSDLNLGQDFTDTQYF
once	TRBD2	15	TRBV6-6	TRBJ2-3	TGTGCCAGCAGTTCCCGGGGGGGAGGAACAGATACGCAGTATTTT	CASSSRGGGTDTQYF
.	.	12	TRBV6-1	TRBJ2-5	TGTGCCAGCAGTGAACCGATGTGGGCCCAGTACTTC	CASSEPMWAQYF
.	.	13	TRBV5-6	TRBJ2-1	TGTGCCAGCAGCTTGCAGGTTTACAATGAGCAGTTCTTC	CASSLQVYNEQFF
once	TRBD1	15	TRBV6-5	TRBJ2-7	TGTGCCAGCAGGGTCGGGACAGGGTCCCCCTACGAGCAGTACTTC	CASRVGTGSPYEQYF
.	.	16	TRBV29-1	TRBJ1-2	TGCAGCGTTGAAAAGTCAGGGGCAGACGCTAACTATGGCTACACCTTC	CSVEKSGADANYGYTF